The rows below give T cell receptor beta chains drawn from one sample of a study of metastatic and nonmetastatic thyroid tumors. Via MiXCR, TCRdb re-called the PCR reads. The data contain about 5,400 clones, approximately 40% of them singletons. The sample was adjacent normal tissue. The receptors derive from a female donor with papillary thyroid cancer or a benign thyroid nodule (not recorded which). Some clones in this sample may be carry-over from other donors' samples. CDR3s leave out the opening cysteine and the closing phenylalanine or tryptophan. The order of the fields is V gene, CDR3 protein.

>TRBV30
AWSLQRHTEAF
>TRBV27
ASRFPGQGHGYT
>TRBV12-3/TRBV12-4
ASSSEAGRLYEQY
>TRBV5-1
ASSRLTSASTDTQY
>TRBV19
ASSIQGSDYGYT
>TRBV20-1
SVGTSNPTYEQY
>TRBV5-8
ASSLIPGELF
>TRBV12-3/TRBV12-4
ASSLLADYMEQY
>TRBV11-2
ASSLGGTGELF
>TRBV13
ASSVTRDTQY
>TRBV5-1
ASSLDGKGYT
>TRBV20-1
SARDQTRSYEQY
>TRBV5-6
ASSSTGLLNTEAF
>TRBV11-2
ASSGQRTGNSYGYT
>TRBV6-1
ASSSGVLNGYT
>TRBV5-1
ASRRRAGSTDTQY
>TRBV6-1
ASSRQRGWNTGELF
>TRBV6-5
ASSYSSTSGSYNEQF
>TRBV6-2/TRBV6-3
ASSSIQREYEQY
>TRBV6-1
ASSVTSGVQDEQF
>TRBV9
ASSAQGRVGYT
>TRBV24-1
ATSDLGRDGANVLT
>TRBV11-2
ASSLGGAVYFEAF
>TRBV20-1
SAATPGLAWSDTQY
>TRBV29-1
SVEFDTIGQY
>TRBV11-2
ASSWGGNQPTEAF
>TRBV5-6
ASSFLVAGGTDTQY
>TRBV5-8
ASSLEFPNYGYT
>TRBV19
ASRFSRDRDYEQY
>TRBV6-2/TRBV6-3
ASSYASGRNEQF
>TRBV2
ASQGAGLNTEAF
>TRBV12-3/TRBV12-4
ASRDQGEQF
>TRBV6-1
ASIVTSGGLGYNEQF
>TRBV27
ASSALQGTGELF
>TRBV27
ASNKWHDSDNEQF
>TRBV30
AWSFAVNEKLF
>TRBV20-1
SARDWLSYNEQF
>TRBV15
ATGGEFYGYT
>TRBV27
ASSLSRTAEQF
>TRBV11-3
ASSPGANYGYT
>TRBV27
ASSLSTQGRNEQF
>TRBV20-1
SASSYELSNEQF
>TRBV7-6
ASSFLAGEIGADTQY
>TRBV12-3/TRBV12-4
ASSLGAGSNEQF
>TRBV6-1
ASRTLGADEAF
>TRBV12-3/TRBV12-4
ASSPTGGEVGGNEAF
>TRBV11-1
ASSSGQGAHSPLH
>TRBV27
ASSLGATGLPYGYT
>TRBV20-1
SATPGQSYNSPLH
>TRBV30
AWSPGHYYEQY
>TRBV29-1
SVEDQNRVTYNEQF
>TRBV6-5
ASSYSSGVPYNEQF
>TRBV11-3
ASSSKDRAPNYGYT
>TRBV2
ASAPGLGYEQY
>TRBV11-1
ASSFRRGSNEQF
>TRBV6-1
ASSLRRGNTGELF
>TRBV20-1
SATSEASNQPQH
>TRBV6-1
ASRPTSVIYEQY
>TRBV12-3/TRBV12-4
ASSLATGNPLH
>TRBV29-1
SVRDTRTTDTQY